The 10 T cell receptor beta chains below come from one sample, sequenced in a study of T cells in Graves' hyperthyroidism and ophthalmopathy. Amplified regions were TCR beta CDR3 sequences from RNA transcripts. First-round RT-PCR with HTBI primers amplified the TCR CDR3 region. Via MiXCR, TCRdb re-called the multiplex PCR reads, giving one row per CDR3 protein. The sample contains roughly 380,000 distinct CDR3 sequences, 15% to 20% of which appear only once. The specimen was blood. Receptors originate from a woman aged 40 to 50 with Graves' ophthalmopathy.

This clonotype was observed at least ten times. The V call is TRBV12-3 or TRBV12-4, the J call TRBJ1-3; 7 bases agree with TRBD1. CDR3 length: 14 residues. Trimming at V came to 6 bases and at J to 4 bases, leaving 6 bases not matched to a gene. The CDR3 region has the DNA TGTGCCAGCAGGCCAGGGACAGCCGGAAACACCATATATTTT. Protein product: CASRPGTAGNTIYF.

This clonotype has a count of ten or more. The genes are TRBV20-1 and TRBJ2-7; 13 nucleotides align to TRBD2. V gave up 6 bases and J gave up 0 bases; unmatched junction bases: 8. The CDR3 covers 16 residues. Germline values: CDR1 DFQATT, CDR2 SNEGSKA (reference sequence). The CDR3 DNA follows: TGCAGTGCCACTGGACTAGCGGGAGATAGCTCCTACGAGCAGTACTTC. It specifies CSATGLAGDSSYEQYF.

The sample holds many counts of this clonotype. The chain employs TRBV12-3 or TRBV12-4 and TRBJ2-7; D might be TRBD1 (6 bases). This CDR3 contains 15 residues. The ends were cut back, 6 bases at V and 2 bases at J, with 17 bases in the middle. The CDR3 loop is CASSPRRDTPYEQYF. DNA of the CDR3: TGTGCCAGCAGCCCTCGCCGGGACACACCCTACGAGCAGTACTTC.

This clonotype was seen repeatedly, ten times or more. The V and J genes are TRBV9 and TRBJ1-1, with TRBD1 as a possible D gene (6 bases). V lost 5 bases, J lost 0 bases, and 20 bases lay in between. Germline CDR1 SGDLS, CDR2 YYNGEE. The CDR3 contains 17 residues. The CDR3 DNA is TGTGCCAGCAGTAGAACCGGGACAATAGAACTGAACACTGAAGCTTTCTTT. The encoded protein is CASSRTGTIELNTEAFF.

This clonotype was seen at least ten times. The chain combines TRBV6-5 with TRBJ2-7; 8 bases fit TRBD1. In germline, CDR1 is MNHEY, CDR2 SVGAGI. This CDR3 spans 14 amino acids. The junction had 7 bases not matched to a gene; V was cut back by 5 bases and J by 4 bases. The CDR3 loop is CASSPGQGGYEQYF. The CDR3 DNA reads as TGTGCCAGCAGTCCCGGACAGGGAGGATACGAGCAGTACTTC.

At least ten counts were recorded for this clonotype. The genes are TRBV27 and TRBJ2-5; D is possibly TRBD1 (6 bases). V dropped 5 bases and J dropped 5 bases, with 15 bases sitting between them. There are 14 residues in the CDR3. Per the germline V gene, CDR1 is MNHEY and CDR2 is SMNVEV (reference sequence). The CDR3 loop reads CASSPGPRGETQYF. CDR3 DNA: TGTGCCAGCAGTCCCGGGCCTAGGGGGGAGACCCAGTACTTC.

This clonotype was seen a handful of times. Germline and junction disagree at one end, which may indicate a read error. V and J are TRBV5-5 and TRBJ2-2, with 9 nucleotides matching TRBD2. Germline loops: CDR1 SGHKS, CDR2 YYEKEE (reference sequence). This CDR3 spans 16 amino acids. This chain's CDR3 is CAISSRLAGNTGELFF. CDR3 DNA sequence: TGTGCCATCAGCTCCCGGCTAGCGGGAAACACCGGGGAGCTGTTTTTT. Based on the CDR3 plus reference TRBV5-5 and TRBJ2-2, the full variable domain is DAGVTQSPTHLIKTRGQQVTLRCSPISGHKSVSWYQQVLGQGPQFIFQYYEKEERGRGNFPDRFSARQFPNYSSELNVNALLLGDSALYLCAISSRLAGNTGELFFGEGSRLTVL.

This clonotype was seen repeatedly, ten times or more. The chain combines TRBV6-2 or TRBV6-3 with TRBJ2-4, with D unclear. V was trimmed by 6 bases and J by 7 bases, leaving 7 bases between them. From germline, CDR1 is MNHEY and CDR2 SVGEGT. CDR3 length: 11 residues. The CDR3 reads CASSQRNIQYF. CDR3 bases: TGTGCCAGCAGCCAACGGAACATTCAGTACTTC.

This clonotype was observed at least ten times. The CDR3 is CASSYSPPTAYNSPLHF. The CDR3, as DNA: TGTGCCAGCAGTTACTCCCCACCCACTGCCTATAATTCACCCCTCCACTTT. V and J are TRBV6-5 and TRBJ1-6; D is ambiguous. The V gene's germline CDR1 is MNHEY and CDR2 SVGAGI. Trimming removed 0 bases from V and 2 bases from J, with 11 bases in between. The CDR3 totals 17 residues.

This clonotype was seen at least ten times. CDR3 nucleotides: TGTGCCAGCACCCTTGGACCCTTTTGGCCCCAGCATTTT. Amino acid sequence: CASTLGPFWPQHF. This chain connects TRBV28 to TRBJ1-5; D call uncertain. Trimming cost V 7 bases and J 9 bases, with 16 bases left between them. The CDR3 totals 13 residues. The V gene's germline CDR1 is MDHEN and CDR2 SYDVKM.